Below, 22 T cell receptor beta chains from the same sample are listed, as sequenced in a study of blood T cell repertoires in COVID-19. Generated by immunoSEQ multiplex PCR, the TCRdb table keeps only in-frame clones and is missing some. Of about 75,000 clones listed, roughly 78% are singletons. Sequencing was performed on peripheral blood. These receptors came from an elderly woman with active or convalescent COVID-19.

The CDR3 nucleotides are TGTGCCAGCAGAGGACAGGCGCTGAACACTGAAGCTTTCTTT. Its protein product is CASRGQALNTEAFF. J is TRBJ1-1 and V is TRBV6-5; 7 bases align to TRBD1. The CDR3 totals 14 residues. Germline V gene sequence: CDR1 MNHEY, CDR2 SVGAGI. The ends lost 6 bases at V and 0 bases at J; junction bases unmatched: 4.

V usage is TRBV7-3 and J usage is TRBJ2-2; a possible D gene is TRBD1 (6 bases). Germline V gene lookup returns CDR1 SGHTA and CDR2 FQGTGA. The CDR3 extends over 17 amino acids. The V end was cut by 6 bases, the J end by 4 bases, with 21 bases between. CDR3 protein: CASRFSGAAGATGELFF. The CDR3 DNA sequence: TGTGCCAGCAGATTCTCCGGGGCGGCAGGGGCCACCGGGGAGCTGTTTTTT. Together with reference TRBV7-3 and TRBJ2-2, the CDR3 gives the full variable domain: GAGVSQTPSNKVTEKGKYVELRCDPISGHTALYWYRQSLGQGPEFLIYFQGTGAADDSGLPNDRFFAVRPEGSVSTLKIQRTERGDSAVYLCASRFSGAAGATGELFFGEGSRLTVL.

The CDR3 coding sequence is TGTGCCAGCAGCCCACGAAGGCAGGGTAGCAATCAGCCCCAGCATTTT. Translation gives CASSPRRQGSNQPQHF. This chain uses TRBV9 with TRBJ1-5, with D maybe TRBD1 (5 bases). The CDR3 has 16 amino acids. V lost 4 bases and J 0 bases, leaving 14 bases between the germline ends. The germline CDR1 and CDR2 sequences are SGDLS and YYNGEE.

The chain recombines TRBV15 with TRBJ1-1, with D possibly matching TRBD1 (5 bases). The V and J ends lost 0 bases and 2 bases respectively, with 10 bases between them. CDR1 and CDR2 from the germline V gene are LNHNV and YYDKDF (reference sequence). The CDR3 spans 15 residues. CDR3 in amino acids: CATSRDRGPNTEAFF. The CDR3 DNA follows: TGTGCCACCAGCAGAGATAGGGGTCCTAACACTGAAGCTTTCTTT. Full variable domain (remainder filled in from reference TRBV15 and TRBJ1-1): DAMVIQNPRYQVTQFGKPVTLSCSQTLNHNVMYWYQQKSSQAPKLLFHYYDKDFNNEADTPDNFQSRRPNTSFCFLDIRSPGLGDTAMYLCATSRDRGPNTEAFFGQGTRLTVV.

The chain uses TRBV24-1 and TRBJ2-1, with D tentatively TRBD2 (5 bases). CDR1 KGHDR and CDR2 SFDVKD come from the germline V gene. Trimming left V 5 bases short and J 2 bases short, with 12 bases between. The CDR3 sequence is 15 residues long. The CDR3 region is CATSAAVGTYNEQFF. CDR3 DNA sequence: TGTGCCACCAGTGCGGCAGTCGGGACCTACAATGAGCAGTTCTTC.

This chain links TRBV19 with TRBJ2-5; 8 nucleotides match TRBD2. Trimming removed 6 bases from V and 5 bases from J; junction bases left unmatched: 11. Germline CDR1 and CDR2: LNHDA and SQIVND (reference sequence). The CDR3 consists of 15 residues. The DNA of the CDR3 is TGTGCCAGTAGCCACCCGGGAGGGCCCTCGGAGACCCAGTACTTC. It yields the protein CASSHPGGPSETQYF. Together with reference TRBV19 and TRBJ2-5, the CDR3 gives the full variable domain: DGGITQSPKYLFRKEGQNVTLSCEQNLNHDAMYWYRQDPGQGLRLIYYSQIVNDFQKGDIAEGYSVSREKKESFPLTVTSAQKNPTAFYLCASSHPGGPSETQYFGPGTRLLVL.

This sequence joins TRBV18 and TRBJ1-5; 7 positions agree with TRBD1. CDR1 KGHSH and CDR2 LQKENI come from the germline V gene. After removal of 3 bases from V and 2 bases from J, the junction contained 7 bases not matched to a gene. This CDR3 is 16 amino acids long. This chain's CDR3 is CASSPAGGLGNQPQHF. In DNA form, the CDR3 reads TGTGCCAGCTCACCGGCAGGGGGGCTGGGCAATCAGCCCCAGCATTTT.

The chain employs TRBV5-4 and TRBJ1-1, with D unclear. This CDR3 contains 16 residues. Trimming cost V 0 bases and J 3 bases, with 15 bases left between them. Germline V CDR1 and CDR2: SGHNT, YYREEE (reference sequence). For the CDR3, the DNA is TGTGCCAGCAGCTTGGCGGAACGGGGTTCCCACACTGAAGCTTTCTTT. Translated, it gives CASSLAERGSHTEAFF.

The chain combines TRBV5-5 with TRBJ1-2; D not certain. V was clipped by 1 base and J by 1 base, with 8 bases between them. The CDR3 has 14 amino acids. Germline lookup yields CDR1 SGHKS and CDR2 YYEKEE (reference sequence). The CDR3 protein is CASSLTGNNYGYTF. CDR3 DNA sequence: TGTGCCAGCAGCTTGACGGGTAATAACTATGGCTACACCTTC.

Comment on this clone: At one end the junction does not follow the germline gene, possibly because of a read error. The chain has TRBV7-7 and TRBJ2-1, with 13 nucleotides matching TRBD2. The CDR3 has 17 residues. Germline V gene lookup returns CDR1 SSHAT and CDR2 FNYEAQ (reference sequence). This chain's CDR3 is CASSLGAGTSGKDEQFF. Written as DNA, the CDR3 is TGTGCTAGCAGCTTAGGGGCCGGGACTAGCGGGAAGGATGAGCAGTTCTTC.

The chain carries TRBV18 and TRBJ2-1; 9 bases agree with TRBD2. This CDR3 region has 16 residues. Germline loops: CDR1 KGHSH, CDR2 LQKENI. After removal of 2 bases from V and 4 bases from J, the junction contained 6 bases not matched to a gene. For the CDR3, the DNA is TGTGCCAGCTCACCATCGGTGGCGGGGGGGTACAATGAGCAGTTCTTC. It specifies CASSPSVAGGYNEQFF.

The chain recombines TRBV3-1 (or the pseudogene TRBV3-2) with TRBJ2-3; 11 nucleotides agree with TRBD2. Germline CDR1 and CDR2: LGHDT and YNNKEL (reference sequence). The CDR3 contains 16 residues. The V segment lost 1 base and the J segment 7 bases; nucleotides outside the gene matches: 7. The CDR3 here is CASSQGYSGGVNTQYF. DNA for the CDR3: TGTGCCAGCAGCCAAGGTTATAGCGGGGGGGTAAATACGCAGTATTTT.

The chain carries TRBV7-2 and TRBJ2-1; 8 bases fit TRBD2. Germline lookup yields CDR1 SGHTA and CDR2 FQGNSA. The CDR3 extends over 15 amino acids. Trimming removed 3 bases from V and 6 bases from J; junction bases left unmatched: 7. The CDR3 is CASSFFGGGLNEQFF. As DNA, the CDR3 is TGTGCCAGCAGCTTCTTCGGGGGGGGTCTCAATGAGCAGTTCTTC.

The rearrangement uses TRBV5-4 and TRBJ2-3; the match to TRBD2 covers 15 bases. The CDR3 extends over 17 amino acids. V lost 4 bases to trimming and J lost 6 bases; unmatched junction nucleotides: 9. Germline CDR1 reads SGHNT; CDR2 reads YYREEE (reference sequence). The DNA of the CDR3 is TGTGCCAGCAGCCCCCAAGGACTAGCGGGGGGGCGGGATACGCAGTATTTT. It codes for CASSPQGLAGGRDTQYF.

For the CDR3, the DNA is TGTGCCAGCAGCTTAAACCGACACAACACCGGGGAGCTGTTTTTT. It translates to CASSLNRHNTGELFF. The chain combines TRBV7-6 with TRBJ2-2; D gene uncertain. V gave up 2 bases and J gave up 2 bases, with 9 bases separating them. Looked up from germline, CDR1 is SGHVS and CDR2 is FNYEAQ. The length of the CDR3 is 15 residues.

CDR3 sequence (DNA): TGTGCCAGCAGCAAAGGGACGACAGGGTTTTTTTTTGATCAGCCCCAGCATTTT. This translates into CASSKGTTGFFFDQPQHF. The rearrangement links TRBV21-1 to TRBJ1-5; the D call TRBD1 from the table was never checked on the DNA. TRBV21-1 corresponds to a pseudogene. This CDR3 spans 18 amino acids.

V usage is TRBV4-3 and J usage is TRBJ2-7, with D maybe TRBD2 (5 bases). Germline loops: CDR1 LGHNA, CDR2 YSLEER. The CDR3 is made up of 15 amino acids. Trimming pared 1 base from V and 1 base from J, leaving 11 bases between. The CDR3 DNA reads TGCGCCAGCAGCCAAGTGTGGCTAGCTTCCTACGAGCAGTACTTC. Amino acids: CASSQVWLASYEQYF.

This clone was detected only a few times. The V gene is TRBV19, the J gene TRBJ2-5; no firm D call. The CDR3 has 13 amino acids. Germline-derived CDR1 and CDR2 are LNHDA and SQIVND (reference sequence). V gave up 1 base and J gave up 4 bases, with 7 bases separating them. The CDR3 nucleotides read TGTGCCAGTAGTATAGTCAGAGGAGAGACCCAGTACTTC. Amino acids: CASSIVRGETQYF.

This chain connects TRBV3-1 (or the pseudogene TRBV3-2) to TRBJ2-2, with 14 bases matching TRBD2. The junction had 14 bases not matched to a gene; V was cut back by 3 bases and J by 8 bases. The CDR3 extends over 19 amino acids. In germline, CDR1 is LGHDT, CDR2 YNNKEL (reference sequence). This CDR3 is CASSQGLTSGRAGAGELFF. The CDR3 DNA sequence: TGTGCCAGCAGCCAGGGGCTGACTAGCGGGAGGGCCGGAGCGGGGGAGCTGTTTTTT.

V gene TRBV7-2 combines with J gene TRBJ1-5, with 9 bases identical to TRBD1. The ends lost 4 bases at V and 6 bases at J; junction bases unmatched: 7. Looked up from germline, CDR1 is SGHTA and CDR2 is FQGNSA. CDR3 length: 15 residues. CDR3 amino acids: CASSSNTGGLQPQHF. In DNA form, the CDR3 reads TGTGCCAGCAGCTCGAATACAGGGGGCCTTCAGCCCCAGCATTTT.

This sequence joins TRBV11-2 and TRBJ1-5, with TRBD1 identical over 9 bases. The V gene's germline CDR1 is SGHAT and CDR2 FQNNGV. The trim removed 3 bases at V and 3 bases at J, leaving 3 bases unmatched. This CDR3 spans 15 amino acids. This chain's CDR3 is CASSFGQGFNQPQHF. CDR3 DNA: TGTGCCAGCAGCTTTGGACAGGGGTTCAATCAGCCCCAGCATTTT. Together with reference TRBV11-2 and TRBJ1-5, the CDR3 gives the full variable domain: EAGVAQSPRYKIIEKRQSVAFWCNPISGHATLYWYQQILGQGPKLLIQFQNNGVVDDSQLPKDRFSAERLKGVDSTLKIQPAKLEDSAVYLCASSFGQGFNQPQHFGDGTRLSIL.

The rearrangement joins TRBV6-2 or TRBV6-3 to TRBJ2-4; D is uncertain. The CDR3 is 13 residues long. CDR1 MNHEY and CDR2 SVGEGT come from the germline V gene. Trimming stripped 6 bases from V and 1 base from J, with 7 bases between. CDR3 bases: TGTGCCAGCAGCTTGTCGGCCAAAAACATTCAGTACTTC. Protein: CASSLSAKNIQYF.